The 32 T cell receptor beta chains below were found in one sample sequenced in a study of T-cell reconstitution after alpha-beta-depleted transplantation in children. Molecular barcoding with unique molecular identifiers was used for the TCRbeta library. A single record per CDR3 protein comes from TCRdb applying MiXCR to the PCR reads. The table records over 400,000 distinct CDR3 sequences, approximately 41% of them present only once. The sample consisted of PBMCs, taken before TCRalphabeta/CD19-depleted stem cell transplant. Receptors originate from a girl aged 2 to 9 with aplastic anemia, due to receive a stem cell transplant.

This chain joins TRBV7-9 and TRBJ2-3; 7 bases agree with TRBD2. Trimming took 3 bases from V and 5 from J; bases not matched to a gene: 5. Germline V gene lookup returns CDR1 SEHNR and CDR2 FQNEAQ (reference sequence). This CDR3 has 14 residues. Here the CDR3 DNA reads TGTGCCAGCAGCTTTACTAGCGAGGGAGATACGCAGTATTTT. It specifies CASSFTSEGDTQYF. Drawing the rest from reference TRBV7-9 and TRBJ2-3, the complete variable domain is DTGVSQNPRHKITKRGQNVTFRCDPISEHNRLYWYRQTLGQGPEFLTYFQNEAQLEKSRLLSDRFSAERPKGSFSTLEIQRTEQGDSAMYLCASSFTSEGDTQYFGPGTRLTVL.

The chain joins TRBV7-2 to TRBJ2-2; D gene uncertain. The CDR3 has 12 residues. V lost 7 bases to trimming and J lost 3 bases, with 6 bases between them. Per the germline V gene, CDR1 is SGHTA and CDR2 is FQGNSA. The CDR3 DNA follows: TGTGCCAGCACCAGATACACCGGGGAGCTGTTTTTT. Amino acids: CASTRYTGELFF.

This clonotype was counted a few times. The V and J genes are TRBV7-3 and TRBJ1-1; D is unresolved. With 4 bases removed from V and 4 bases from J, the gap between germline ends came to 10 bases. The CDR3 totals 13 residues. Germline assignment: CDR1 SGHTA and CDR2 FQGTGA. The CDR3 loop reads CASSWSETTEAFF. CDR3 sequence (DNA): TGTGCCAGCAGCTGGTCAGAGACCACTGAAGCTTTCTTT.

V gene TRBV20-1 combines with J gene TRBJ2-5; no firm D call. V gave up 6 bases and J gave up 5 bases, with 10 bases separating them. CDR1 DFQATT and CDR2 SNEGSKA come from the germline V gene (reference sequence). The CDR3 runs to 11 residues. CDR3 amino acids: CSAAGLETQYF. CDR3 sequence (DNA): TGCAGTGCCGCAGGTCTGGAGACCCAGTACTTC.

The CDR3 region is CASSSRKGTGLYEQYF. The CDR3 nucleotides are TGTGCCAGCAGTTCTAGGAAAGGGACAGGGTTGTACGAGCAGTACTTC. The chain couples TRBV28 to TRBJ2-7; 9 bases map to TRBD1. Germline V lookup: CDR1 MDHEN, CDR2 SYDVKM. Unmatched junction bases numbered 11, after V lost 4 bases and J lost 4 bases. The CDR3 runs to 16 residues.

The chain employs TRBV29-1 and TRBJ2-7, with D possibly being TRBD2 (5 bases). V dropped 7 bases and J dropped 3 bases, with 13 bases sitting between them. Germline-derived CDR1 and CDR2 are SQVTM and ANQGSEA. This CDR3 spans 12 amino acids. The CDR3 nucleotides read TGCAGCGAACTCCGAGGAGGCTACGAGCAGTACTTC. It specifies CSELRGGYEQYF.

This clonotype was counted ten times or more. The chain joins TRBV20-1 to TRBJ2-5; 13 nucleotides agree with TRBD2. The ends lost 0 bases at V and 4 bases at J; junction bases unmatched: 11. The length of the CDR3 is 18 residues. CDR1 and CDR2 from the germline V gene are DFQATT and SNEGSKA (reference sequence). The CDR3 sequence: CSARDLGTSGVGRETQYF. The CDR3 DNA follows: TGCAGTGCTAGAGATCTGGGGACTAGCGGGGTGGGGAGAGAGACCCAGTACTTC.

V gene TRBV4-2 combines with J gene TRBJ2-5; 7 bases agree with TRBD2. The CDR3 length is 16 residues. Germline trimming cut 4 bases from V and 4 bases from J; bases unmatched to any gene: 12. Per germline, CDR1 LGHNA and CDR2 YNFKEQ. CDR3 sequence (DNA): TGTGCCAGCAGCCCCGCCCTTTTCTGGGGGGGAGAGACCCAGTACTTC. Translated, it gives CASSPALFWGGETQYF.

The rearrangement links TRBV5-6 to TRBJ2-6, with D hard to call. The V end lost 5 bases, the J end lost 1 base, and 10 bases lay between the germline ends. The CDR3 extends over 15 amino acids. Germline V gene data show CDR1 as SGHDT and CDR2 as YYEEEE. The CDR3 spells CASSPMGSGANVLTF. CDR3 nucleotide sequence: TGTGCCAGCAGTCCAATGGGATCTGGGGCCAACGTCCTGACTTTC.

This clonotype has just a few counts. The chain has TRBV20-1 and TRBJ2-2; TRBD2 matches 10 bases. The CDR3 contains 14 residues. V trimming: 3 bases; J trimming: 4 bases; junction bases outside the gene matches: 2. From germline, CDR1 is DFQATT and CDR2 SNEGSKA (reference sequence). The CDR3 bases are TGCAGTGCTAGCCCTAGCGGGAGCACCGGGGAGCTGTTTTTT. This gives the protein CSASPSGSTGELFF.

This chain uses TRBV10-2 with TRBJ2-7; tentatively, D is TRBD1 (5 bases). The CDR3 runs 13 residues. Germline V lookup: CDR1 WSHSY, CDR2 SAAADI. Trimming stripped 8 bases from V and 1 base from J, with 12 bases between. The CDR3 loop reads CASCLGASYEQYF. The CDR3 nucleotides are TGCGCCAGCTGTTTAGGGGCTTCCTACGAGCAGTACTTC.

The chain recombines TRBV20-1 with TRBJ1-5; tentatively, D is TRBD1 (6 bases). Germline CDR1 and CDR2: DFQATT and SNEGSKA (reference sequence). The CDR3 totals 14 residues. V lost 6 bases and J 5 bases, leaving 17 bases between the germline ends. The CDR3 reads CSAVAGQPYQPQHF. In nucleotides, the CDR3 is TGCAGTGCCGTCGCCGGACAGCCTTATCAGCCCCAGCATTTT.

In this sample, this clonotype turned up many times. The chain combines TRBV28 with TRBJ2-1; TRBD1 matches at 9 bases. Germline trimming cut 5 bases from V and 0 bases from J; bases unmatched to any gene: 8. Germline CDR1 and CDR2: MDHEN and SYDVKM. This CDR3 contains 17 residues. The CDR3, as DNA: TGTGCCAGCAGTACGAGGGACAGGGAAGGCTCCTACAATGAGCAGTTCTTC. Amino acid sequence: CASSTRDREGSYNEQFF. Drawing the rest from reference TRBV28 and TRBJ2-1, the complete variable domain is DVKVTQSSRYLVKRTGEKVFLECVQDMDHENMFWYRQDPGLGLRLIYFSYDVKMKEKGDIPEGYSVSREKKERFSLILESASTNQTSMYLCASSTRDREGSYNEQFFGPGTRLTVL.

Note on this clonotype: This CDR3 is missing its conserved last phenylalanine or tryptophan, likely due to a read error. V and J are TRBV20-1 and TRBJ2-7; 7 positions match TRBD2. V dropped 3 bases and J dropped 2; count of bases not matched to a gene: 7. Germline CDR1 is DFQATT and CDR2 is SNEGSKA (reference sequence). This CDR3 has 14 residues. CDR3 sequence (DNA): TGCAGTGCTAGGGGCTTAGCGGGCCCCTACGAGCAGTACCTC. This codes for CSARGLAGPYEQYL.

This clonotype has a count of ten or more. The J gene is TRBJ2-1, the V gene TRBV20-1; 7 bases map to TRBD2. V lost 3 bases and J lost 4; bases outside the gene matches: 6. The germline V gene encodes CDR1 DFQATT and CDR2 SNEGSKA (reference sequence). The CDR3 totals 14 residues. The CDR3 loop is CSASVREVYNEQFF. The CDR3, as DNA: TGCAGTGCTAGTGTTCGGGAGGTGTACAATGAGCAGTTCTTC.

This clonotype was counted between two and nine times. The chain carries TRBV7-9 and TRBJ2-1; TRBD1 agrees at 7 bases. Germline CDR1 is SEHNR and CDR2 is FQNEAQ (reference sequence). This CDR3 is built from 16 residues. Germline trimming cut 5 bases from V and 5 bases from J; bases unmatched to any gene: 12. Here the CDR3 DNA reads TGTGCCAGCAGCGTATCGGGACAGATAAATAACAATGAGCAGTTCTTC. This sequence encodes CASSVSGQINNNEQFF.

In this sample, this clonotype turned up a few times. The chain's CDR3 is CASSQQGLGTNEQFF. CDR3 in DNA: TGTGCCAGCAGCCAACAGGGGCTCGGTACTAATGAGCAGTTCTTC. The genes are TRBV27 and TRBJ2-1, with 7 bases that match TRBD1. Trimming at V came to 6 bases and at J to 7 bases, leaving 12 bases not matched to a gene. In germline, CDR1 is MNHEY, CDR2 SMNVEV (reference sequence). The CDR3 spans 15 residues.

The chain employs TRBV12-3 or TRBV12-4 and TRBJ1-4; D gene unclear. The CDR3 extends over 15 amino acids. Trimming took off 5 bases at V and 7 bases at J, with 17 bases between the two ends. CDR3 sequence (DNA): TGTGCCAGCAGTCCCGGTCGAGTGGGTGTTGAAAAACTGTTTTTT. Translation: CASSPGRVGVEKLFF.

The chain joins TRBV28 to TRBJ2-5; a weak D match, TRBD1 (6 bases). The germline V gene has CDR1 MDHEN and CDR2 SYDVKM. Trimming left V 2 bases short and J 0 bases short, with 16 bases between. The CDR3 loop spans 17 amino acids. DNA for the CDR3: TGTGCCAGCAGTTTAGATTCCCAGGGGTCGTACCAAGAGACCCAGTACTTC. Translation: CASSLDSQGSYQETQYF.

V usage is TRBV20-1 and J usage is TRBJ2-1, with 12 bases identical to TRBD2. J gave up 6 bases and V 2 bases, and 5 bases lay outside the gene matches. The CDR3 consists of 15 residues. CDR1 DFQATT and CDR2 SNEGSKA come from the germline V gene (reference sequence). This CDR3 is CSARRASGGGNEQFF. DNA for the CDR3: TGCAGTGCTAGAAGGGCTAGCGGGGGGGGCAATGAGCAGTTCTTC.

The rearrangement links TRBV5-1 to TRBJ1-1; D gene unclear. This CDR3 is built from 14 residues. CDR1 SGHRS and CDR2 YFSETQ come from the germline V gene. V dropped 0 bases and J dropped 2 bases, with 8 bases sitting between them. CDR3 DNA sequence: TGCGCCAGCAGCTTGGGACCGAGCAACACTGAAGCTTTCTTT. Translated, it gives CASSLGPSNTEAFF.

This clonotype was seen a handful of times. This rearrangement joins TRBV6-5 to TRBJ2-7; no clear D gene. V lost 2 bases and J 5 bases, leaving 16 bases between the germline ends. Per the germline V gene, CDR1 is MNHEY and CDR2 is SVGAGI. The CDR3 loop spans 15 amino acids. CDR3 sequence (DNA): TGTGCCAGCAGTTACGGTAGTTCCACCAACCACGAGCAGTACTTC. Translated, it gives CASSYGSSTNHEQYF.

The chain uses TRBV30 and TRBJ2-2, with TRBD2 matching over 8 bases. Germline V gene lookup returns CDR1 GTSNPN and CDR2 SVGIG (reference sequence). V lost 0 bases, J lost 4 bases, and 4 bases stayed unmatched. This CDR3 is built from 15 residues. The CDR3 nucleotides are TGTGCCTGGAGTGTTATGGCGGGGGGCACCGGGGAGCTGTTTTTT. The encoded protein is CAWSVMAGGTGELFF.

The CDR3 loop is CSATPGGGRDEKLFF. CDR3 sequence (DNA): TGCAGTGCTACCCCGGGAGGGGGAAGAGATGAAAAACTGTTTTTT. V and J are TRBV20-1 and TRBJ1-4, with D maybe TRBD1 (6 bases). Germline assignment: CDR1 DFQATT and CDR2 SNEGSKA (reference sequence). The CDR3 is 15 amino acids. V shed 4 bases and J shed 6 bases, with 18 bases lying between them.

The chain employs TRBV4-1 and TRBJ1-1, with D maybe TRBD1 (6 bases). The CDR3 covers 16 residues. Trimming took 1 base from V and 5 from J, leaving 17 bases between them. Germline CDR1 reads MGHRA; CDR2 reads YSYEKL. The CDR3 region is CASSQGRGRMGTEAFF. CDR3 nucleotide sequence: TGCGCCAGCAGCCAAGGCCGGGGGCGCATGGGGACTGAAGCTTTCTTT.

The chain employs TRBV7-2 and TRBJ2-3; no definite D call. The CDR3 totals 15 residues. Germline V gives CDR1 SGHTA, CDR2 FQGNSA. Between the trimmed V and J ends, which lost 2 bases and 5 bases, there was a span of 14 bases. CDR3 sequence reads: CASSLLSVLGDTQYF. CDR3 bases: TGTGCCAGCAGCTTATTGTCCGTCCTAGGAGATACGCAGTATTTT.

This clonotype was detected many times. This chain links TRBV12-3 or TRBV12-4 with TRBJ1-3; possible D gene TRBD1, 6 bases. The length of the CDR3 is 15 residues. V shed 8 bases and J shed 7 bases, with 21 bases lying between them. The CDR3: CASRLIRGIGNTIYF. The CDR3 DNA sequence: TGTGCCAGCCGATTAATCAGGGGCATCGGGAACACCATATATTTT.

The chain recombines TRBV20-1 with TRBJ2-6; D is unclear. This CDR3 spans 12 amino acids. V was pared by 1 base and J by 3 bases, with 1 base between. From germline, CDR1 is DFQATT and CDR2 SNEGSKA (reference sequence). CDR3 in amino acids: CSARVGANVLTF. The CDR3 DNA is TGCAGTGCTAGAGTTGGGGCCAACGTCCTGACTTTC.

The rearrangement links TRBV18 to TRBJ2-7; D may match TRBD1 or TRBD2 (6 bases each). Trimming left V 3 bases short and J 6 bases short, with 12 bases between. Germline loops: CDR1 KGHSH, CDR2 LQKENI. The CDR3 is 13 residues long. The CDR3 region is CASSPSGGGEQYF. The DNA of the CDR3 is TGTGCCAGCTCACCTTCCGGGGGCGGCGAGCAGTACTTC.

V and J are TRBV5-6 and TRBJ1-1, with 7 bases identical to TRBD1. Germline V lookup: CDR1 SGHDT, CDR2 YYEEEE. This CDR3 comprises 17 residues. J gave up 4 bases and V 1 base, and 13 bases lay outside the gene matches. CDR3 in DNA: TGTGCCAGCAGCTTGCGACAGGGATATCCTATAGGCACTGAAGCTTTCTTT. This sequence encodes CASSLRQGYPIGTEAFF.

The table lists this clonotype with a few counts. The chain is built from TRBV20-1 and TRBJ1-2; D call uncertain. V was pared by 5 bases and J by 2 bases, with 9 bases between. Germline assignment: CDR1 DFQATT and CDR2 SNEGSKA (reference sequence). The CDR3 has 12 amino acids. The CDR3 loop reads CSAPRENYGYTF. The CDR3 nucleotides are TGCAGTGCTCCTCGGGAAAACTATGGCTACACCTTC.

This clonotype was recorded a few times. The gene calls are TRBV20-1 and TRBJ1-3; 8 positions agree with TRBD1. The CDR3 contains 12 residues. Trimming at V came to 6 bases and at J to 4 bases, leaving 2 bases not matched to a gene. Per the germline V gene, CDR1 is DFQATT and CDR2 is SNEGSKA (reference sequence). DNA for the CDR3: TGCAGTGCCCGGACAGGGGGAAACACCATATATTTT. Residues: CSARTGGNTIYF.